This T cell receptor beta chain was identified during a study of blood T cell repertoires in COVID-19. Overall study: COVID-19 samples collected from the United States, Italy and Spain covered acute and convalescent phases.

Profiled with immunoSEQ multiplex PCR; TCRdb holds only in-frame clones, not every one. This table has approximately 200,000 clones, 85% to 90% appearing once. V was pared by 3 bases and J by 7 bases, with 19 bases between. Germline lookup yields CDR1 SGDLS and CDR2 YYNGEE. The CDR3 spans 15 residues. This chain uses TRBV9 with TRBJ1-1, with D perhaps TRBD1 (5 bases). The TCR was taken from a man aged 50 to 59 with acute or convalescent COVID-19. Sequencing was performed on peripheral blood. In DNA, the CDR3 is TGTGCCAGCAGCGACAAAGGACACGCCGGCGGTGAAGCTTTCTTT. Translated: CASSDKGHAGGEAFF. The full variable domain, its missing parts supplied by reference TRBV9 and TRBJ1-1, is DSGVTQTPKHLITATGQRVTLRCSPRSGDLSVYWYQQSLDQGLQFLIQYYNGEERAKGNILERFSAQQFPDLHSELNLSSLELGDSALYFCASSDKGHAGGEAFFGQGTRLTVV.